The text below deals with one T cell receptor (beta chain). The antigen this receptor binds is unknown. Qualities for individual bases were not recorded, and no much larger clone is one base off. From the cysteine through the phenylalanine, the CDR3 covers 10 amino acids. CDR3 DNA only is kept here, 30 bases in frame from base 1. At the junction V is shortened by 5 bases and J by 7 bases; bases outside the gene matches: 2. CDR1 and CDR2, looked up from the germline V gene (reference sequence), are GTSNPN and SVGIG. Genomic DNA was extracted from sorted cells with the Quick-DNA Microprep Kit. Amplification of TCRbeta DNA was done with the immunoSEQ hsTCRbeta kit, following the protocol from the manufacturer. An Illumina MiSeq instrument was used to sequence the TCRbeta libraries. Concerning the study's data processing: Following removal of out-of-frame sequences, about 2,200,000 distinct TCRbeta sequences were retained, with an average of approximately 69,000 per individual. Two values were used to score each individual: the count of fewer than 200 previously reported CMV-associated TCRbeta sequences and the total count of productive distinct TCRbeta sequences. A beta-binomial model was reimplemented in Python, and scikit-learn random forests with default parameters were trained on US cohort data. Classifier performance on the Belgian cohort was reported as the median AUC with percentile confidence intervals calculated over 10,000 bootstrap iterations. TCRdb retrieved this table from immuneACCESS and kept in-frame rearrangements only. Not all clones are present; in checked studies, unresolved V genes account for under half, and no reason is known for the remainder. V, J and clone size derive from that table, while D and trimming were established from the DNA sequence. Here the sample has tens of thousands of clones; roughly 78% occur a single time. Jointly, the top ten make up 0.65% to 0.85% of the sample.

The sample is drawn from a study of memory CD4+ T cells and cytomegalovirus serostatus (dated by TCRdb to about 2019). General notes on the study: The 33 healthy Belgian adults in the cohort included 9 who were CMV seropositive and approximately 24 who were CMV seronegative. CD4+ memory TCRbeta repertoires of a Belgian cohort with known cytomegalovirus serostatus were sequenced in order to replicate a published TCR-based CMV serostatus classifier. Points the paper makes about the study in general: Among the 164 previously reported CMV-associated TCRbeta sequences, some 62 showed up in the CD4+ memory repertoires, with each one found in between one and five individuals. On the Belgian cohort, the classifier built on the original framework reached a median bootstrapped AUC of 0.95, with a 95% CI of 0.76-1.00. Only CD4+CD45RO+ memory cells were sequenced, in contrast to the original study, in which naive and memory CD4+ and CD8+ populations were covered. CMV serostatus prediction reached a median bootstrapped AUC of approximately 0.95 with the original framework and 0.91 with a US-trained random forest. The results were interpreted as suggesting that the CMV-associated TCR signature is largely present in the CD4+ memory repertoire.

A FACSAria II was used to sort memory CD4+ T cells, defined as single viable CD3+CD4+CD8-CD45RO+ cells. To determine CMV serostatus, a Roche Elecsys assay was used that detects serum IgG against CMV pp150, pp28, p38 and p52. Once the samples were thawed, total CD4+ T cells were enriched through positive selection using CD4 magnetic microbeads. The samples came from a different study that was designed specifically to examine the CD4+ T cell memory repertoire. Peripheral blood mononuclear cells were isolated and cryopreserved according to standard operating procedures, and serum was stored at -80 degrees C. The staining used CD3-PerCP (BW264/56), CD4-APC (RPA-T4), CD45RO-PE (UCHT1) and CD8-Pacific Orange (3B5) antibodies, and Sytox blue was used to exclude non-viable cells.

The chain was built from TRBV30 and TRBJ2-7; 7 middle bases align to TRBD1. The origin of this receptor is an adult in good health and CMV-seronegative. Sequencing used memory CD4+ T cells from blood. DNA sequence: TGTGCCTGGCAACAGGGGGAGCAGTACTTC. Translated, it gives CAWQQGEQYF.